This is a list of T cell receptor beta chains from one sample in a study of identical twins. TCRdb fed the 5' RACE reads into MiXCR, producing one record per CDR3 protein. The table includes 230,000 or so distinct CDR3 sequences, 6.5% to 9.5% detected once. A further study also used this sample, focusing on yellow fever vaccine responses in identical twins.

The specimen was CD8+ T cells sorted from blood. These receptors all stem from a woman under 30 in good health. The CDR3 runs from the conserved cysteine through the conserved F or W. D genes are given only for firm matches. A clone size is listed for some rows: how often the clone was seen (once, few, many), or a class if it is expanded.

TRBV29-1	TRBJ2-1	-	-	CSVVEAGQVFGEQFF	TGCAGCGTTGTTGAGGCAGGTCAGGTGTTCGGTGAGCAGTTCTTC
TRBV11-2	TRBJ2-7	few	-	CASSPGINYEQYF	TGTGCCAGCAGCCCAGGGATTAACTACGAGCAGTACTTC
TRBV9	TRBJ1-1	many	-	CASSVEGAEAFF	TGTGCCAGCAGCGTAGAGGGAGCAGAAGCTTTCTTT
TRBV5-1	TRBJ2-5	many	-	CASSSMTGETQYF	TGCGCCAGCAGCTCAATGACAGGAGAGACCCAGTACTTC
TRBV7-6	TRBJ2-7	-	-	CASSLDARNEEQYF	TGTGCCAGCAGCTTAGATGCCCGGAACGAGGAACAGTACTTC
TRBV21-1	TRBJ2-7	few	-	CASSSTGGMTGAPSYEQYF	TGTGCCAGCAGTTCGACAGGGGGTATGACGGGAGCGCCATCCTACGAGCAGTACTTC
TRBV7-8	TRBJ2-3	-	TRBD2	CASRDLAGADTQYF	TGTGCCAGCAGGGATCTAGCGGGAGCAGATACGCAGTATTTT
TRBV18	TRBJ2-7	many	-	CASSPVGTFYEQYF	TGTGCCAGCTCACCAGTGGGCACTTTCTACGAGCAGTACTTC
TRBV6-2/TRBV6-3	TRBJ2-7	-	TRBD2	CASSYSKTSGPYEQYF	TGTGCCAGCAGTTACTCGAAAACTAGCGGACCCTACGAGCAGTACTTC
TRBV4-1	TRBJ2-7	-	TRBD2	CASSQRLAGGPSSYEQYF	TGCGCCAGCAGCCAGCGTCTAGCGGGAGGGCCTAGTAGCTACGAGCAGTACTTC
TRBV6-2/TRBV6-3	TRBJ2-7	-	-	CASSVGAGSYEQYF	TGTGCCAGCTCCGTCGGCGCGGGGTCTTACGAGCAGTACTTC
TRBV7-8	TRBJ2-1	few	-	CASSGNKDNEQFF	TGTGCCAGCAGCGGAAACAAGGACAATGAGCAGTTCTTC
TRBV7-3	TRBJ2-5	few	-	CASSPRTSPEETQYF	TGTGCCAGCAGCCCCAGAACTAGCCCCGAAGAGACCCAGTACTTC
TRBV29-1	TRBJ2-7	many	-	CSVVDVTYEQYF	TGCAGCGTTGTGGACGTAACCTACGAGCAGTACTTC
TRBV23-1	TRBJ1-2	-	-	CASSQSDSHYGYTF	TGCGCCAGCAGTCAATCCGACAGCCACTATGGCTACACCTTC
TRBV29-1	TRBJ2-7	-	-	CSVRQDYEQYF	TGCAGCGTAAGACAGGACTACGAGCAGTACTTC
TRBV11-2	TRBJ2-3	-	-	CASSPGPSTSLDTQYF	TGTGCCAGCAGCCCCGGACCCTCCACCTCCTTGGATACGCAGTATTTT
TRBV4-1	TRBJ2-7	-	-	CASSQEETAPAEQYF	TGCGCCAGCAGCCAAGAGGAGACAGCACCAGCCGAGCAGTACTTC
TRBV27	TRBJ2-7	few	-	CATRLATAYEQYF	TGTGCCACCCGTTTAGCTACAGCCTACGAGCAGTACTTC
TRBV5-1	TRBJ2-1	-	TRBD2	CASSGRNRRAGGHYNEQFF	TGCGCCAGCAGCGGACGAAACAGGAGAGCGGGAGGACACTACAATGAGCAGTTCTTC
TRBV3-1	TRBJ2-1	few	TRBD2	CASSQVIRGSGGASEFYNEQFF	TGTGCCAGCAGCCAAGTAATCAGAGGTAGCGGGGGGGCCTCCGAATTCTACAATGAGCAGTTCTTC
TRBV7-9	TRBJ2-5	few	TRBD1	CASSLGTGRSRETQYF	TGTGCCAGCAGCTTAGGGACAGGGAGATCCAGGGAGACCCAGTACTTC
TRBV9	TRBJ1-5	many	TRBD1	CASSVGQGDQPQHF	TGTGCCAGCAGCGTTGGACAGGGCGATCAGCCCCAGCATTTT
TRBV20-1	TRBJ2-2	-	TRBD2	CSTAMRLAGGTGELFF	TGCAGTACTGCAATGAGGCTAGCGGGGGGAACCGGGGAGCTGTTTTTT
TRBV5-1	TRBJ1-6	-	-	CASSFYGVGNSPLHF	TGCGCCAGCAGCTTTTACGGGGTGGGGAATTCACCCCTCCACTTT
TRBV4-3	TRBJ2-7	many	-	CASSQDILGLSYEQYF	TGCGCCAGCAGCCAAGATATTCTGGGCCTCTCCTACGAGCAGTACTTC
TRBV7-9	TRBJ2-3	many	-	CASSLPEPSTDTQYF	TGTGCCAGCAGCTTACCCGAACCAAGCACAGATACGCAGTATTTT
TRBV10-3	TRBJ2-5	-	TRBD2	CAIGLAGVETQYF	TGTGCCATTGGACTAGCGGGAGTGGAGACCCAGTACTTC
TRBV9	TRBJ2-3	few	-	CASSVASYTDTQYF	TGTGCCAGCAGCGTTGCCTCCTACACAGATACGCAGTATTTT
TRBV20-1	TRBJ2-3	few	TRBD2	CSAPSPGLAGYTDTQYF	TGCAGTGCTCCCAGTCCGGGACTAGCGGGATACACAGATACGCAGTATTTT
TRBV7-2	TRBJ2-1	few	-	CASSFLRNEQFF	TGTGCCAGCAGCTTCTTGCGGAATGAGCAGTTCTTC
TRBV9	TRBJ2-7	few	-	CASSEQGVSYEQYF	TGTGCCAGCAGCGAACAGGGAGTATCCTACGAGCAGTACTTC
TRBV20-1	TRBJ2-5	few	-	CSATSGEQTQYF	TGCAGTGCCACCTCAGGAGAACAGACCCAGTACTTC
TRBV20-1	TRBJ2-1	-	TRBD2	CSAPSRDYPYNEQFF	TGCAGTGCGCCAAGCCGGGACTATCCATACAATGAGCAGTTCTTC